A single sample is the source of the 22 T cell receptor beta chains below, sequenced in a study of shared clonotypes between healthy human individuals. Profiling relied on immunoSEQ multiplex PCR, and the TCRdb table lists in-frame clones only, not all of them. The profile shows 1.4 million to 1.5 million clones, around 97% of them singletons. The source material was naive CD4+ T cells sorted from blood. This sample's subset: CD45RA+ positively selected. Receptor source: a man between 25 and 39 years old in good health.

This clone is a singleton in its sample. The CDR3 sequence: CASSAQGAGELFF. CDR3 DNA sequence: TGTGCCAGCAGCGCTCAGGGGGCCGGGGAGCTGTTTTTT. The gene calls are TRBV2 and TRBJ2-2; 7 nucleotides match TRBD1. J was trimmed by 6 bases and V by 6 bases; bases with no gene match: 4. The CDR3 runs to 13 residues. The germline CDR1 and CDR2 sequences are SNHLY and FYNNEI.

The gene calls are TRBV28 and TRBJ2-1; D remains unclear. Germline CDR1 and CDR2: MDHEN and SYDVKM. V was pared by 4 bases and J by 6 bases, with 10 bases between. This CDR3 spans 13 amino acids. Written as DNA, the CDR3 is TGTGCCAGCAGTTCCCCCCTCTTCAATGAGCAGTTCTTC. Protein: CASSSPLFNEQFF.

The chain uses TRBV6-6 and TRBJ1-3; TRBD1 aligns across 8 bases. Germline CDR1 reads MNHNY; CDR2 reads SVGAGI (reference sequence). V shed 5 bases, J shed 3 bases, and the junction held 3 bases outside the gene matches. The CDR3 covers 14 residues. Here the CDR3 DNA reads TGTGCCAGCAGTATAACAGGGGGTGGAAACACCATATATTTT. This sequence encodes CASSITGGGNTIYF.

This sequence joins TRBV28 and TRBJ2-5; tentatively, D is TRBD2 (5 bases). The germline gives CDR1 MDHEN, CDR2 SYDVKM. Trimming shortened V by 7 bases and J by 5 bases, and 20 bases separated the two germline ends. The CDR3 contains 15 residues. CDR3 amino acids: CASTLLLGRTETQYF. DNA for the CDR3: TGTGCCAGCACCCTGCTTCTAGGGAGAACGGAGACCCAGTACTTC.

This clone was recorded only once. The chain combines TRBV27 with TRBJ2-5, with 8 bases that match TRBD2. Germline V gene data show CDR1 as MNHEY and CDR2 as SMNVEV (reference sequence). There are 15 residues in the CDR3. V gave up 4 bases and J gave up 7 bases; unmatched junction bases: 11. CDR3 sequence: CASSSGTRTSGTQYF. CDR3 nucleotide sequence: TGTGCCAGCAGTTCGGGGACTAGGACTTCGGGGACCCAGTACTTC.

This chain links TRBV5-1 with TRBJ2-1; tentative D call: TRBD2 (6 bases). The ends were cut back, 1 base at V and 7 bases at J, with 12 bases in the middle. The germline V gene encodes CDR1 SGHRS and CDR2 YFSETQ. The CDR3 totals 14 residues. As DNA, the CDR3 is TGCGCCAGCAGCTTGATCCAGCGGGTTAATGAGCAGTTCTTC. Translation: CASSLIQRVNEQFF. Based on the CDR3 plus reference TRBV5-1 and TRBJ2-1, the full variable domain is KAGVTQTPRYLIKTRGQQVTLSCSPISGHRSVSWYQQTPGQGLQFLFEYFSETQRNKGNFPGRFSGRQFSNSRSEMNVSTLELGDSALYLCASSLIQRVNEQFFGPGTRLTVL.

In nucleotides, the CDR3 is TGTGCCAGCAGTTTAGAAGGGTCCACCTACGAGCAGTACTTC. This encodes CASSLEGSTYEQYF. The rearrangement links TRBV28 to TRBJ2-7; no firm D call. The CDR3 contains 14 residues. Germline CDR1 MDHEN, CDR2 SYDVKM. Trimming pared 2 bases from V and 2 bases from J, leaving 10 bases between.

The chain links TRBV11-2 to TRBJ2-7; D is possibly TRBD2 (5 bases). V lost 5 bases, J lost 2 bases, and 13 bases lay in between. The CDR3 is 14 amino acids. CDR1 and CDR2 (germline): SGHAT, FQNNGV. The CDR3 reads CASSRLTRTYEQYF. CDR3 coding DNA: TGTGCCAGCAGCCGACTAACGCGCACCTACGAGCAGTACTTC.

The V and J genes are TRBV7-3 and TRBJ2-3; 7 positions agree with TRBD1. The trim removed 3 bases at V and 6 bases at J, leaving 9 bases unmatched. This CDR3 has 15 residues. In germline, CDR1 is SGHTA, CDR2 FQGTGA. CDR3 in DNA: TGTGCCAGCAGCTTCAGGGGGAGCGGTGTGGATACGCAGTATTTT. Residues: CASSFRGSGVDTQYF.

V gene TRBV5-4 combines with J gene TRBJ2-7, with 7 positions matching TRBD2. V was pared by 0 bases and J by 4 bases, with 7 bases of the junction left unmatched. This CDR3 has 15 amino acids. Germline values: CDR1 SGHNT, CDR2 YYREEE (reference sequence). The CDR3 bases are TGTGCCAGCAGCTTGGGAAGGGCTAGCGGTTACGAGCAGTACTTC. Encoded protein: CASSLGRASGYEQYF.

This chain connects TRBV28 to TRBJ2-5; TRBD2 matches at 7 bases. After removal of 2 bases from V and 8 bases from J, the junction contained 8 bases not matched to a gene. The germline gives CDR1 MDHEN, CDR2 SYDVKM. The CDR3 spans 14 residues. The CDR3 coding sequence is TGTGCCAGCAGTTTAATGGGGGGGTCAACTACCCAGTACTTC. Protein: CASSLMGGSTTQYF.

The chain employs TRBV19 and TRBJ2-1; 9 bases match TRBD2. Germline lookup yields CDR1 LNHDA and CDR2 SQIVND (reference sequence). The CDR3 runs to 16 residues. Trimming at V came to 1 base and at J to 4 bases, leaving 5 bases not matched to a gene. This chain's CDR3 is CASSIGPSGKYNEQFF. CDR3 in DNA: TGTGCCAGTAGTATAGGGCCTAGCGGGAAATACAATGAGCAGTTCTTC.

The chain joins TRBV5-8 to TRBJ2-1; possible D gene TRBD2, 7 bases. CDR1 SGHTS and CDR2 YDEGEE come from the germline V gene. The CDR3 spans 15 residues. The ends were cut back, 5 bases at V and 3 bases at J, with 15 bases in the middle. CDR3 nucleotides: TGTGCCAGCAGGCCCTGGGGGGGCGGCTACAATGAGCAGTTCTTC. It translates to CASRPWGGGYNEQFF.

CDR3: CASSQAVSYEQYF. The CDR3 coding sequence is TGCGCCAGCAGCCAAGCCGTCAGTTACGAGCAGTACTTC. The J gene is TRBJ2-7, the V gene TRBV4-3; no clear D gene. Trimming left V 1 base short and J 4 bases short, with 8 bases between. The CDR3 is 13 amino acids. Germline CDR1 reads LGHNA; CDR2 reads YSLEER.

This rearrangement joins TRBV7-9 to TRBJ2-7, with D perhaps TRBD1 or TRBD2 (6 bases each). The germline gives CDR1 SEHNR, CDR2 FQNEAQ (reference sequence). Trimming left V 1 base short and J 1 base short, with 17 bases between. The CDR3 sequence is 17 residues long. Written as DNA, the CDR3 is TGTGCCAGCAGCTTAGTGGGGGGACAAGGGGGTTCCTACGAGCAGTACTTC. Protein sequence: CASSLVGGQGGSYEQYF.

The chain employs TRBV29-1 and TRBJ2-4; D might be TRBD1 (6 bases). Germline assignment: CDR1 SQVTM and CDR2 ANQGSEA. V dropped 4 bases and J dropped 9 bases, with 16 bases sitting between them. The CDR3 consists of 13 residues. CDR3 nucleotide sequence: TGCAGCGTTGGACAGGAACAAATGGGCATTCAGTACTTC. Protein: CSVGQEQMGIQYF. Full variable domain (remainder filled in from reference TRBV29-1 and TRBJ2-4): SAVISQKPSRDICQRGTSLTIQCQVDSQVTMMFWYRQQPGQSLTLIATANQGSEATYESGFVIDKFPISRPNLTFSTLTVSNMSPEDSSIYLCSVGQEQMGIQYFGAGTRLSVL.

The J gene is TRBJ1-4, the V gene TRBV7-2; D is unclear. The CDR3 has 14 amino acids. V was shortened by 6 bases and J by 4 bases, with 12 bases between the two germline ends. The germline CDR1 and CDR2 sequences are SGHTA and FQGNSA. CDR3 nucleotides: TGTGCCAGCAGGGCGGGCGTCGTTAATGAAAAACTGTTTTTT. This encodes CASRAGVVNEKLFF.

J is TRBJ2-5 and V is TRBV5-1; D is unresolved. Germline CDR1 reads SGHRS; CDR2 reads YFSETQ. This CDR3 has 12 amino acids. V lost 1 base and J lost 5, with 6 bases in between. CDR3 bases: TGCGCCAGCAGCTTGAATACGGAGACCCAGTACTTC. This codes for CASSLNTETQYF.

CDR3 region: CASRYRDPTDTQYF. Here the CDR3 DNA reads TGTGCCAGCAGATACCGGGACCCCACAGATACGCAGTATTTT. The V gene is TRBV5-5, the J gene TRBJ2-3; either TRBD1 or TRBD2 may supply D (5 bases each). This CDR3 has 14 amino acids. Germline values: CDR1 SGHKS, CDR2 YYEKEE (reference sequence). Trimming removed 5 bases from V and 2 bases from J, with 12 bases in between.

The CDR3 is CAISERELGSEQYF. CDR3 coding DNA: TGTGCCATCAGTGAGCGAGAGCTGGGGAGCGAGCAGTACTTC. This chain uses TRBV10-3 with TRBJ2-7, with a tentative D call TRBD2 (5 bases). The CDR3 has 14 amino acids. The V gene lost 2 bases and the J gene lost 6 bases, with 14 bases spanning the gap. Germline V gene lookup returns CDR1 ENHRY and CDR2 SYGVKD.

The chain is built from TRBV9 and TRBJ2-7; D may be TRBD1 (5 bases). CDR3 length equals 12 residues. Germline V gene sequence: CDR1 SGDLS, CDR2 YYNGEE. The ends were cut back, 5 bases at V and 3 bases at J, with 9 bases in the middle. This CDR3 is CASRRQFYEQYF. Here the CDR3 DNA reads TGTGCCAGCAGGAGACAGTTCTACGAGCAGTACTTC.

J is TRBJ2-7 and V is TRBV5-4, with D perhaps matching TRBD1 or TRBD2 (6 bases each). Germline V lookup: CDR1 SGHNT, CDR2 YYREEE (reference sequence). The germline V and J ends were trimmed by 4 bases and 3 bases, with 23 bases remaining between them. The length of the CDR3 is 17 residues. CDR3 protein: CASSPGGRKSSGYEQYF. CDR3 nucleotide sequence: TGTGCCAGCAGCCCTGGGGGGCGTAAGTCCTCGGGCTACGAGCAGTACTTC.